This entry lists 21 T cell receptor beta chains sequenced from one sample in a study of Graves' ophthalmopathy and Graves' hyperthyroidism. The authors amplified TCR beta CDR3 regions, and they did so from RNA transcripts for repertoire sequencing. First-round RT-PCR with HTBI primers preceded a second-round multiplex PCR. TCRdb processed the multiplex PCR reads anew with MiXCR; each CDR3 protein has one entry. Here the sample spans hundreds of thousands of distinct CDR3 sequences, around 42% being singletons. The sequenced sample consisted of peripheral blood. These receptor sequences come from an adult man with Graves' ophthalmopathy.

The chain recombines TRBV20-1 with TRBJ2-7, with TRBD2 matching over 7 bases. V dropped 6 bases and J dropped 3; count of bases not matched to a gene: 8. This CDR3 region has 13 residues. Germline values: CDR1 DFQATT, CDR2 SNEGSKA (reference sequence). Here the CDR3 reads CSAPPIAGYEQYF. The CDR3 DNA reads TGCAGTGCCCCGCCCATAGCGGGCTACGAGCAGTACTTC.

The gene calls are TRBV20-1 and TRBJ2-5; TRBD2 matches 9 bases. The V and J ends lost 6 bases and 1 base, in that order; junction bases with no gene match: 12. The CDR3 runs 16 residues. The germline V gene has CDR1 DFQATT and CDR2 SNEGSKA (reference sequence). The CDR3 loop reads CSALGDSGGLQETQYF. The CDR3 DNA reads TGCAGTGCCCTAGGGGATAGCGGGGGCCTCCAAGAGACCCAGTACTTC.

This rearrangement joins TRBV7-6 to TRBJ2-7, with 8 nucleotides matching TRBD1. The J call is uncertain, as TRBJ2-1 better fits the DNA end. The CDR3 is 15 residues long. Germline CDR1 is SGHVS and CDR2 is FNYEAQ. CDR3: CASSLGAGGGNEQFF. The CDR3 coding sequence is TGTGCCAGCAGCTTAGGGGCAGGGGGCGGGAATGAGCAGTTCTTC.

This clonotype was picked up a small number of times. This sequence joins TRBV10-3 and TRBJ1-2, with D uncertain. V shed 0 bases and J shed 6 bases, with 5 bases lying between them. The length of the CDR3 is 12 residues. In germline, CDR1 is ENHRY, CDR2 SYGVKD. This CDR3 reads CAISESGDGYTF. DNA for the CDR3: TGTGCCATCAGTGAGTCTGGGGATGGCTACACCTTC.

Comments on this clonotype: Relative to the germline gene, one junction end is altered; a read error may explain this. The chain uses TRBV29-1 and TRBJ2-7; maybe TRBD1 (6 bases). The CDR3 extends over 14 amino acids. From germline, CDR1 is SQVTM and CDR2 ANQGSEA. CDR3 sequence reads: CGVDPGDGTYEQYF. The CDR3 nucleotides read TGCGGCGTTGACCCAGGGGATGGGACCTACGAGCAGTACTTC.

The CDR3 is CAISQAYEQYF. The CDR3 bases are TGTGCCATCAGTCAGGCCTACGAGCAGTACTTC. V gene TRBV10-3 combines with J gene TRBJ2-7; no clear D. V was shortened by 5 bases and J by 2 bases, with 4 bases between the two germline ends. CDR3 size: 11 residues. The V gene's germline CDR1 is ENHRY and CDR2 SYGVKD.

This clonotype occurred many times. The CDR3 is CASSDGRNTEAFF. The CDR3 DNA is TGTGCCAGCAGTGACGGCCGGAACACTGAAGCTTTCTTT. The chain combines TRBV2 with TRBJ1-1; D is unresolved. Germline V lookup: CDR1 SNHLY, CDR2 FYNNEI. V lost 3 bases and J 1 base, leaving 6 bases between the germline ends. This CDR3 comprises 13 residues.

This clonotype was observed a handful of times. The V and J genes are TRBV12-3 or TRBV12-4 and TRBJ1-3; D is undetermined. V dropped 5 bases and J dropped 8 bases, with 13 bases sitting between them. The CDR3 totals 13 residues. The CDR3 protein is CASSIRRQDTIYF. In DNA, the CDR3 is TGTGCCAGCAGTATAAGGAGGCAGGACACCATATATTTT.

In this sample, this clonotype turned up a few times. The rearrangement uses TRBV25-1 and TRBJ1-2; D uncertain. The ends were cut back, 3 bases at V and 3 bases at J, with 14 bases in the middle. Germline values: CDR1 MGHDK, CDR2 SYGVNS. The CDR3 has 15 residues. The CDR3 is CASSDARAGYYGYTF. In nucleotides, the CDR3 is TGTGCCAGCAGTGATGCCCGGGCAGGCTACTATGGCTACACCTTC.

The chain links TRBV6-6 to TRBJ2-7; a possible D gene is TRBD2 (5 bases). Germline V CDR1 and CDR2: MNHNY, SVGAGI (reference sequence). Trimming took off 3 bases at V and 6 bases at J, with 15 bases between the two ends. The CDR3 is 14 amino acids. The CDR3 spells CASSYLGSKSEQYF. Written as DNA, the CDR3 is TGTGCCAGCAGTTATTTAGGGAGTAAAAGCGAGCAGTACTTC.

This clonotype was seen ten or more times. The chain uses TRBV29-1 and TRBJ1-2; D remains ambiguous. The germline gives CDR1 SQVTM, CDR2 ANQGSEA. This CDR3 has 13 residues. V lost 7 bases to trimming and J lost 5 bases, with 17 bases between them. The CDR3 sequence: CSAVSPRRYGYTF. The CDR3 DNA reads TGCAGCGCGGTCTCCCCTAGGCGTTATGGCTACACCTTC.

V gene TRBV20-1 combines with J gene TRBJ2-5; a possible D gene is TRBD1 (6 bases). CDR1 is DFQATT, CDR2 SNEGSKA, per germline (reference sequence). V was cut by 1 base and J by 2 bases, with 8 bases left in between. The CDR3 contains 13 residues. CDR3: CSARVRGQETQYF. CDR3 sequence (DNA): TGCAGTGCTAGAGTCAGGGGTCAAGAGACCCAGTACTTC.

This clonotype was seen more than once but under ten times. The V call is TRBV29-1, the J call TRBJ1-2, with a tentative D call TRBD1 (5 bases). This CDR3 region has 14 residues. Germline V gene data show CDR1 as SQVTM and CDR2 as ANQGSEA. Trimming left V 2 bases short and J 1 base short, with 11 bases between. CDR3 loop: CSVESWGSNYGYTF. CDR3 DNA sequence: TGCAGCGTTGAAAGTTGGGGCAGTAACTATGGCTACACCTTC.

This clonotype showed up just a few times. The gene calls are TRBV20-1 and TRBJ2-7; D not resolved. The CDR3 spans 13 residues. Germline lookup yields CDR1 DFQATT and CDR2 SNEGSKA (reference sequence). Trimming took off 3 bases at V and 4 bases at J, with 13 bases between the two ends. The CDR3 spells CSARRPSLYEQYF. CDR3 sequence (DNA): TGCAGTGCTAGGAGGCCGTCTCTTTACGAGCAGTACTTC.

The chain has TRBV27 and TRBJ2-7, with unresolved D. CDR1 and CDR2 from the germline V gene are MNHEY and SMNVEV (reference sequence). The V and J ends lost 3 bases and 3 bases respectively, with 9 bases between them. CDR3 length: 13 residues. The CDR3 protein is CASSFREGYEQYF. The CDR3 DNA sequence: TGTGCCAGCAGTTTCAGAGAAGGCTACGAGCAGTACTTC.

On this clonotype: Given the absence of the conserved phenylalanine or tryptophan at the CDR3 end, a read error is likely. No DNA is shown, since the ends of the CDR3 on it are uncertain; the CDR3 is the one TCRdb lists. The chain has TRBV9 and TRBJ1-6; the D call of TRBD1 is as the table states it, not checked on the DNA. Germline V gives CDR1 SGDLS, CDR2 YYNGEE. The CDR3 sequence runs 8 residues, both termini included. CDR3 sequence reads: CASSPRTG.

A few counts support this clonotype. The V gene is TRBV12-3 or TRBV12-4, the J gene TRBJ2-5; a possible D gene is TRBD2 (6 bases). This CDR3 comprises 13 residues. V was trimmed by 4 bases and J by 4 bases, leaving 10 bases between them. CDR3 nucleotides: TGTGCCAGCAGTTCGGCGGGGCCAGAGACCCAGTACTTC. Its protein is CASSSAGPETQYF.

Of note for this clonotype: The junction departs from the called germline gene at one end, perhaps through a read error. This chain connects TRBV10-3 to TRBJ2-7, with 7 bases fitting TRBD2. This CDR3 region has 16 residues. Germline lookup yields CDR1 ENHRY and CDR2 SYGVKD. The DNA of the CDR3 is TGTGCCAGCAGTTACCCGGAACTAGCGAACACCTACGAGCAGTACTTC. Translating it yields CASSYPELANTYEQYF.

Here the CDR3 reads CAISGPTVNQPQHF. The CDR3 DNA reads TGTGCCATCAGTGGCCCGACAGTAAATCAGCCCCAGCATTTT. The rearrangement uses TRBV10-3 and TRBJ1-5; weak D call: TRBD1 (5 bases). The length of the CDR3 is 14 residues. The germline V gene encodes CDR1 ENHRY and CDR2 SYGVKD. Trimming left V 4 bases short and J 4 bases short, with 11 bases between.

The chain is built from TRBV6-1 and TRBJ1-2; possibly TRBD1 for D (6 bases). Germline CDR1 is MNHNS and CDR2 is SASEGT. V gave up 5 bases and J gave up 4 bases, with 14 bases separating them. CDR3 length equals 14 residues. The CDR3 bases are TGTGCCAGCAGTTCAAACAGGGCTGCCTATGGCTACACCTTC. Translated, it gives CASSSNRAAYGYTF.

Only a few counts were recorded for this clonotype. CDR3 in DNA: TGTGCCACCAGTGATTTGCGGACAGGGAACACAGATACGCAGTATTTT. This codes for CATSDLRTGNTDTQYF. The chain recombines TRBV24-1 with TRBJ2-3; 8 positions agree with TRBD1. The germline V gene has CDR1 KGHDR and CDR2 SFDVKD. V shed 0 bases and J 2 bases; nucleotides not matched to a gene: 3. The length of the CDR3 is 16 residues.